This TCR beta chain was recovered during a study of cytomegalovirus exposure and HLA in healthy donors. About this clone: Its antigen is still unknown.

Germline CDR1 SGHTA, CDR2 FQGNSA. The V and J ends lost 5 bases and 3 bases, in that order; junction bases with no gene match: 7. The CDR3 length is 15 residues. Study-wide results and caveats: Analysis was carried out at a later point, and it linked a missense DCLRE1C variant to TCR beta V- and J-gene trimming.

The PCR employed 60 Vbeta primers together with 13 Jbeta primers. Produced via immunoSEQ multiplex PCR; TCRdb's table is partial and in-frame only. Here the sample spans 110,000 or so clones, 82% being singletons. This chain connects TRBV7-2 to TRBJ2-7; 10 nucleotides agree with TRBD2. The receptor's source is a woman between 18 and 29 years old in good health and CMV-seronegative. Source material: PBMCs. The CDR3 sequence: CASSTASSGSYEQYF. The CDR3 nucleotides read TGTGCCAGCAGCACCGCCTCTAGCGGGAGCTACGAGCAGTACTTC.